These 27 T cell receptor beta chains were all obtained from the same sample, sequenced in a study of blood T cell repertoires in COVID-19 (dated by TCRdb to about 2020). Library generation was performed with the immunoSEQ multiplex PCR assay. In TCRdb, the immuneACCESS table is reduced to in-frame sequences with V and J assigned. These tables do not hold every clone; where another copy was compared, an unresolved V gene accounts for under half, and the others remain unexplained. The sample records approximately 140,000 clones, about nine tenths of which are singletons. Clones ranked in the top ten supply about 10% of the sample. The sequenced sample consisted of peripheral blood. These receptor sequences come from a man aged 50-60 years with active or convalescent COVID-19.

The rearrangement links TRBV3-1 (or the pseudogene TRBV3-2) to TRBJ2-1; D is perhaps TRBD2 (6 bases). With 5 bases removed from V and 10 bases from J, the gap between germline ends came to 15 bases. The CDR3 contains 13 residues. Germline loops: CDR1 LGHDT, CDR2 YNNKEL (reference sequence). CDR3 in amino acids: CASSEGLAWEQFF. DNA of the CDR3: TGTGCCAGCAGCGAGGGACTCGCGTGGGAGCAGTTCTTC.

This clone appeared once. V usage is TRBV4-1 and J usage is TRBJ1-4; a weak D match, TRBD1 (6 bases). V lost 3 bases to trimming and J lost 0 bases, with 11 bases between them. Germline values: CDR1 MGHRA, CDR2 YSYEKL. The CDR3 loop spans 16 amino acids. This CDR3 reads CASSHRTGSTNEKLFF. CDR3 nucleotides: TGCGCCAGCAGCCACCGAACAGGGTCAACTAATGAAAAACTGTTTTTT.

This clone was seen only once. J is TRBJ1-3 and V is TRBV7-2; D remains unclear. Germline CDR1 is SGHTA and CDR2 is FQGNSA. V was cut by 5 bases and J by 0 bases, with 8 bases left in between. The length of the CDR3 is 14 residues. The CDR3 spells CASSPYSSGNTIYF. The CDR3 DNA follows: TGTGCCAGCAGCCCGTATTCCTCTGGAAACACCATATATTTT.

Concerning this clone itself: A clone one base away is much larger, so this may be a read error. This sequence joins TRBV7-2 and TRBJ1-3; 8 bases agree with TRBD1. Looked up from germline, CDR1 is SGHTA and CDR2 is FQGNSA. CDR3 length: 14 residues. The CDR3 sequence: CVSSSGQGANTIYF. CDR3 coding DNA: TGTGTCAGCAGCTCCGGACAGGGTGCAAACACCATATATTTT.

This chain connects TRBV7-3 to TRBJ1-6; tentative D call: TRBD1 (6 bases). The V gene lost 8 bases and the J gene lost 6 bases, with 11 bases spanning the gap. CDR3 length equals 13 residues. CDR1 and CDR2 (germline): SGHTA, FQGTGA. The CDR3 DNA follows: TGTGCCAGCTCCGAGGGGGTTAATTCACCCCTCCACTTT. Encoded protein: CASSEGVNSPLHF.

The rearrangement joins TRBV19 to TRBJ2-7; 9 bases agree with TRBD1. This CDR3 has 15 amino acids. V trimming: 3 bases; J trimming: 7 bases; junction bases outside the gene matches: 10. Germline-derived CDR1 and CDR2 are LNHDA and SQIVND (reference sequence). CDR3 sequence: CASSIRGQGMGEQYF. The CDR3 DNA is TGTGCCAGTAGTATCCGTGGACAGGGGATGGGGGAGCAGTACTTC.

V usage is TRBV7-3 and J usage is TRBJ2-2; 7 bases are a match to TRBD1. The CDR3 is made up of 16 amino acids. Germline loops: CDR1 SGHTA, CDR2 FQGTGA. After removal of 0 bases from V and 4 bases from J, the junction contained 5 bases not matched to a gene. The CDR3 loop is CASSLTTGYGTGELFF. In DNA, the CDR3 is TGTGCCAGCAGCTTAACGACAGGGTACGGCACCGGGGAGCTGTTTTTT.

This rearrangement joins TRBV7-2 to TRBJ2-3; 9 bases line up with TRBD2. The CDR3 covers 16 residues. CDR1 is SGHTA and CDR2 is FQGNSA in the germline V gene. The trim removed 6 bases at V and 4 bases at J, leaving 11 bases unmatched. The CDR3 here is CASRLIAGELADTQYF. The CDR3, as DNA: TGTGCCAGCAGACTTATAGCGGGAGAATTGGCAGATACGCAGTATTTT.

V is TRBV15 and J is TRBJ1-5, with 7 bases matching TRBD1. This CDR3 region has 15 residues. Germline-derived CDR1 and CDR2 are LNHNV and YYDKDF (reference sequence). The J segment lost 0 bases and the V segment lost 5 bases, leaving 4 bases of the junction unmatched. Here the CDR3 reads CATSGTGDSNQPQHF. CDR3 bases: TGTGCCACCAGCGGAACAGGGGATAGCAATCAGCCCCAGCATTTT.

The V call is TRBV7-9, the J call TRBJ2-1, with D unclear. Germline values: CDR1 SEHNR, CDR2 FQNEAQ (reference sequence). The V and J ends lost 1 base and 0 bases respectively, with 4 bases between them. CDR3 size: 14 residues. The CDR3 region is CASSLVLSYNEQFF. The CDR3 region has the DNA TGTGCCAGCAGCTTAGTCCTCTCCTACAATGAGCAGTTCTTC.

The chain combines TRBV2 with TRBJ2-1, with 7 nucleotides matching TRBD2. Germline CDR1 is SNHLY and CDR2 is FYNNEI. The J segment lost 5 bases and the V segment lost 7 bases, leaving 8 bases of the junction unmatched. The CDR3 is 14 amino acids. CDR3 nucleotides: TGTGCCAGCAACGGGGGAGGGCCGCACAATGAGCAGTTCTTC. This sequence encodes CASNGGGPHNEQFF.

The chain couples TRBV6-1 to TRBJ2-7; perhaps TRBD1 as D (6 bases). The CDR3 is made up of 11 amino acids. Germline-derived CDR1 and CDR2 are MNHNS and SASEGT. V dropped 1 base and J dropped 13 bases, with 11 bases sitting between them. CDR3 nucleotide sequence: TGTGCCAGCAGTGAAGTGGCAGGGGTTTACTTC. Translated: CASSEVAGVYF.

This sequence joins TRBV11-2 and TRBJ1-1; tentatively, D is TRBD1 (6 bases). CDR1 and CDR2 from the germline V gene are SGHAT and FQNNGV. V was pared by 4 bases and J by 0 bases, with 15 bases between. This CDR3 is built from 16 residues. The CDR3 nucleotides are TGTGCCAGCAGCTATATCGCCGGGACACTGAACACTGAAGCTTTCTTT. This encodes CASSYIAGTLNTEAFF.

The genes are TRBV6-5 and TRBJ2-3; D is perhaps TRBD1 (6 bases). The CDR3 contains 13 residues. Germline V gives CDR1 MNHEY, CDR2 SVGAGI. The ends were cut back, 6 bases at V and 4 bases at J, with 11 bases in the middle. This CDR3 reads CASRWTASDTQYF. The CDR3 nucleotides read TGTGCCAGCAGATGGACAGCTTCAGATACGCAGTATTTT.

This chain connects TRBV19 to TRBJ1-6, with D maybe TRBD1 (6 bases). There are 16 residues in the CDR3. In germline, CDR1 is LNHDA, CDR2 SQIVND (reference sequence). Trimming left V 3 bases short and J 7 bases short, with 16 bases between. The chain's CDR3 is CASSIAQGPSNSPLHF. CDR3 nucleotides: TGTGCCAGTAGTATCGCACAGGGACCATCAAATTCACCCCTCCACTTT.

The chain employs TRBV10-2 and TRBJ1-2; the match to TRBD1 covers 7 bases. The CDR3 is 13 residues long. Germline-derived CDR1 and CDR2 are WSHSY and SAAADI. Trimming at V came to 3 bases and at J to 8 bases, leaving 6 bases not matched to a gene. CDR3 region: CASSEYRQGGYTF. The CDR3 DNA sequence: TGCGCCAGCAGTGAATACCGACAGGGAGGCTACACCTTC.

The rearrangement uses TRBV27 and TRBJ1-1, with a tentative D call TRBD1 (5 bases). V dropped 3 bases and J dropped 14 bases, with 16 bases sitting between them. This CDR3 has 12 amino acids. Germline V CDR1 and CDR2: MNHEY, SMNVEV (reference sequence). The CDR3 region is CASSFRGDSWFF. The CDR3 region has the DNA TGTGCCAGCAGTTTCCGGGGGGACTCCTGGTTCTTT.

The sample holds one count of this clone. The rearrangement links TRBV30 to TRBJ1-1; TRBD1 matches 9 bases. This CDR3 has 14 residues. Looked up from germline, CDR1 is GTSNPN and CDR2 is SVGIG (reference sequence). The V segment lost 3 bases and the J segment 5 bases; nucleotides outside the gene matches: 7. The CDR3 here is CAWSPDRGSTEAFF. CDR3 in DNA: TGTGCCTGGAGCCCGGACAGGGGTAGTACTGAAGCTTTCTTT.

The V gene is TRBV11-3, the J gene TRBJ2-7; 10 bases are shared with TRBD1. Germline lookup yields CDR1 SGHNT and CDR2 YENEEA. The J segment lost 5 bases and the V segment lost 5 bases, leaving 6 bases of the junction unmatched. CDR3 length equals 14 residues. DNA for the CDR3: TGTGCCAGCAGCCCGGGACAGGGGAGCGACGAGCAGTACTTC. Translated, it gives CASSPGQGSDEQYF.

This chain uses TRBV13 with TRBJ2-5; D is perhaps TRBD2 (6 bases). V dropped 4 bases and J dropped 5 bases, with 14 bases sitting between them. The CDR3 covers 14 residues. Germline-derived CDR1 and CDR2 are PRHDT and FYEKMQ (reference sequence). CDR3 residues: CASSSYGGGETQYF. The CDR3 nucleotides read TGTGCCAGCAGCTCCTACGGGGGTGGGGAGACCCAGTACTTC.

V is TRBV3-1 (or the pseudogene TRBV3-2) and J is TRBJ2-5; 7 bases match TRBD2. CDR1 is LGHDT and CDR2 is YNNKEL in the germline V gene (reference sequence). The CDR3 totals 16 residues. J was trimmed by 4 bases and V by 0 bases; bases with no gene match: 8. The CDR3 nucleotides read TGTGCCAGCAGCCAAGAACGGGGGAGGGTCGGAGAGACCCAGTACTTC. Encoded protein: CASSQERGRVGETQYF.

This chain links TRBV4-3 with TRBJ2-7; perhaps TRBD1 as D (6 bases). Germline V lookup: CDR1 LGHNA, CDR2 YSLEER. This CDR3 is built from 13 residues. V lost 4 bases and J 11 bases, leaving 18 bases between the germline ends. The CDR3 here is CASSPGHGGREYF. CDR3 bases: TGCGCCAGCAGCCCGGGACATGGGGGAAGGGAGTACTTC.

The J gene is TRBJ1-1, the V gene TRBV24-1, with 7 bases identical to TRBD1. The CDR3 extends over 12 amino acids. Germline values: CDR1 KGHDR, CDR2 SFDVKD. Trimming took 4 bases from V and 7 from J; bases not matched to a gene: 2. The CDR3 DNA is TGTGCCACCAGTGAGAGGGGGCTTGAAGCTTTCTTT. This sequence encodes CATSERGLEAFF.

The J gene is TRBJ1-2, the V gene TRBV7-9; tentatively, D is TRBD1 (5 bases). This CDR3 has 14 amino acids. V shed 0 bases and J shed 7 bases, with 12 bases lying between them. Germline CDR1 SEHNR, CDR2 FQNEAQ (reference sequence). CDR3 nucleotides: TGTGCCAGCAGCTTAGCTGGCAGGGAAGCTGGCTACACCTTC. This gives the protein CASSLAGREAGYTF.

The count of this clone is one. The chain links TRBV2 to TRBJ2-3, with a possible D match to TRBD1 (6 bases). The CDR3 loop spans 11 amino acids. Germline CDR1 reads SNHLY; CDR2 reads FYNNEI. Between the trimmed V and J ends, which lost 7 bases and 6 bases, there was a span of 8 bases. DNA for the CDR3: TGTGCCAGCACGAGGGGGGATACGCAGTATTTT. Protein product: CASTRGDTQYF.

This sequence joins TRBV7-3 and TRBJ2-2; 8 bases are shared with TRBD1. CDR3 size: 16 residues. The junction had 7 bases not matched to a gene; V was cut back by 5 bases and J by 2 bases. CDR1 and CDR2 (germline): SGHTA, FQGTGA. The CDR3 region is CASSPPGQGNTGELFF. The CDR3 nucleotides are TGTGCCAGCAGCCCGCCAGGACAGGGCAACACCGGGGAGCTGTTTTTT.

This chain joins TRBV4-3 and TRBJ2-5; weak D call: TRBD1 (6 bases). V was trimmed by 0 bases and J by 1 base, leaving 15 bases between them. Germline CDR1 and CDR2: LGHNA and YSLEER. The CDR3 totals 17 residues. The CDR3 region is CASSQDPYQGPQETQYF. The CDR3 DNA is TGCGCCAGCAGCCAAGACCCATATCAGGGGCCCCAAGAGACCCAGTACTTC.